This TCR beta chain was identified during a study of blood T cell repertoires in COVID-19. Across the study: The study drew acute and convalescent COVID-19 samples from the United States, Italy and Spain. The analysed material was cDNA or gDNA that came from T cells, B-cell-depleted T cells, or PBMCs.

Repertoires were generated with immunoSEQ multiplex PCR, while TCRdb's copy carries only in-frame clones and drops some. Of 150,000 or so clones detected, roughly 79% appear once; the ten largest clones hold under 3%. The CDR3 spans 16 residues. The germline V gene has CDR1 SGHRS and CDR2 YFSETQ. The V segment lost 4 bases and the J segment 3 bases; nucleotides outside the gene matches: 13. The chain joins TRBV5-1 to TRBJ2-7, with 7 positions matching TRBD2. Sequenced material: PBMCs or T cells enriched from blood (not recorded which). This TCR was recovered from a woman aged 50 to 60 who had recovered from COVID-19. CDR3 in amino acids: CASSMIAGDYNYEQYF. Here the CDR3 DNA reads TGCGCCAGCAGCATGATAGCCGGGGACTACAACTACGAGCAGTACTTC.